The 2 T cell receptor beta chains reported below all come from one sample, sequenced in a study of blood T cell repertoires in COVID-19. Sequencing used immunoSEQ multiplex PCR; TCRdb keeps in-frame clones, though not all of them. The table lists about 87,000 clones, about four fifths of them singletons, with more than 2% in the top ten. Sequencing was done on a sample of peripheral blood. The receptors originated from a woman between 65 and 79 years old with acute or convalescent COVID-19.

The chain carries TRBV7-2 and TRBJ1-1; D is uncertain. The length of the CDR3 is 13 residues. Germline CDR1 is SGHTA and CDR2 is FQGNSA. The V and J ends lost 3 bases and 2 bases respectively, with 7 bases between them. The CDR3 nucleotides are TGTGCCAGCAGCTTTTACTTTAACACTGAAGCTTTCTTT. This sequence encodes CASSFYFNTEAFF. Using reference TRBV7-2 and TRBJ1-1 for the parts outside the CDR3, the full variable domain is GAGVSQSPSNKVTEKGKDVELRCDPISGHTALYWYRQSLGQGLEFLIYFQGNSAPDKSGLPSDRFSAERTGGSVSTLTIQRTQQEDSAVYLCASSFYFNTEAFFGQGTRLTVV.

V is TRBV2 and J is TRBJ1-5; D unresolved. The V gene lost 3 bases and the J gene lost 4 bases, with 7 bases spanning the gap. Germline V lookup: CDR1 SNHLY, CDR2 FYNNEI. The CDR3 runs 13 residues. In DNA, the CDR3 is TGTGCCAGCAGTGACCCCATGAATCAGCCCCAGCATTTT. It yields the protein CASSDPMNQPQHF.